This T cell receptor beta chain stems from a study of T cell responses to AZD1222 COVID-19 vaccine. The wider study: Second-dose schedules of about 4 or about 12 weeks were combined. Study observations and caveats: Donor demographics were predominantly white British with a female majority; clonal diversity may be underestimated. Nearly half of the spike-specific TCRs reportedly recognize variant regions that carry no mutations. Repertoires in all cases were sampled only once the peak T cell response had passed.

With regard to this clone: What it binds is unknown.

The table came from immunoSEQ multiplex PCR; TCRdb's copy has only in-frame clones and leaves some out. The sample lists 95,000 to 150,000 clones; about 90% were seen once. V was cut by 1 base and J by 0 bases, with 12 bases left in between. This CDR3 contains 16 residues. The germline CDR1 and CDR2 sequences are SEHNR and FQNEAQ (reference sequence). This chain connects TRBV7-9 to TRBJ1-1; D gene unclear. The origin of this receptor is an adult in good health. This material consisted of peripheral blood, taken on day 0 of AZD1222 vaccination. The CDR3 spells CASSLGAGRLNTEAFF. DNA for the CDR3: TGTGCCAGCAGCTTAGGGGCGGGCAGACTGAACACTGAAGCTTTCTTT.